A selection of T cell receptor beta chains follows, all from one sample in a study of CD8 T cells in ankylosing spondylitis. MiXCR, run by TCRdb on the 5' RACE reads, gives a single entry per CDR3 protein. Among about 230,000 distinct CDR3 sequences listed, roughly 8% were seen once. The sequenced sample consisted of blood, either unsorted or a sorted T cell fraction (not recorded which). Receptor source: a female donor with ankylosing spondylitis or in good health (not recorded which). Both conserved end residues are part of each CDR3. The D gene is left open where the match is weak. The size entry is marked missing in some rows and otherwise reads once, few, many or a size class.

clone_size j_call v_call d_call cdr3_aa cdr3_nt
many TRBJ1-2 TRBV7-9 - CASSDSAGYGYTF TGTGCCAGCTCAGACTCCGCCGGCTATGGCTACACCTTC
few TRBJ2-1 TRBV20-1 - CSARERSGRPNEQFF TGCAGTGCTAGGGAGCGGAGCGGTAGACCTAATGAGCAGTTCTTC
many TRBJ2-1 TRBV3-1 - CASSQVRDREQFF TGTGCCAGCAGCCAAGTTCGGGATCGGGAGCAGTTCTTC
many TRBJ2-1 TRBV6-2/TRBV6-3 TRBD2 CASSYSAVPGLHNEQFF TGTGCCAGCAGTTACTCCGCAGTGCCGGGACTACACAATGAGCAGTTCTTC
many TRBJ2-1 TRBV6-2/TRBV6-3 - CASSYETIVGNEQFF TGTGCCAGCAGTTACGAGACAATAGTTGGCAATGAGCAGTTCTTC
many TRBJ1-2 TRBV5-1 - CASSLSQGAGGYTF TGCGCCAGCAGCTTATCACAGGGAGCCGGCGGCTACACCTTC
- TRBJ2-5 TRBV2 - CASSERGGTETQYF TGTGCCAGCAGTGAACGAGGCGGAACGGAGACCCAGTACTTC
many TRBJ2-2 TRBV24-1 TRBD2 CATSESTSGSMTGELFF TGTGCCACCAGTGAGTCGACTAGCGGGAGTATGACCGGGGAGCTGTTTTTT
many TRBJ1-2 TRBV6-5 - CASSYSGGGYTF TGTGCCAGCAGTTACTCGGGGGGTGGCTACACCTTC
few TRBJ2-7 TRBV5-5 - CASSLAGWNEQYF TGTGCCAGCAGCTTGGCCGGTTGGAACGAGCAGTACTTC
few TRBJ1-2 TRBV7-2 - CASSSIGGGGYGYTF TGTGCCAGCAGCTCGATAGGAGGGGGGGGCTATGGCTACACCTTC
few TRBJ2-1 TRBV5-1 - CASSFQGHSYNEQFF TGCGCCAGCAGCTTTCAGGGGCACTCCTACAATGAGCAGTTCTTC
many TRBJ2-1 TRBV28 - CASSLQHRARIF TGTGCCAGCAGTTTACAGCACAGGGCGAGGATCTTC
many TRBJ2-7 TRBV6-2/TRBV6-3 - CASSYRRTYEQYF TGTGCCAGCAGTTACCGCAGGACCTACGAGCAGTACTTC
many TRBJ2-1 TRBV7-9 - CASSFNDEQFF TGTGCCAGCAGCTTCAACGATGAGCAGTTCTTC
few TRBJ2-7 TRBV11-3 - CASSLGPTPEQYF TGTGCCAGCAGCTTAGGACCCACACCCGAGCAGTACTTC
few TRBJ2-1 TRBV6-5 - CASSYSAASRTAKNEQFF TGTGCCAGCAGTTACTCGGCCGCGTCCAGGACAGCGAAAAATGAGCAGTTCTTC
- TRBJ2-5 TRBV3-1 TRBD2 CASSHTSGRTETQYF TGTGCCAGCAGCCATACTAGCGGGAGGACGGAGACCCAGTACTTC
many TRBJ2-7 TRBV10-3 - CAISIGSSYEQYF TGTGCCATCTCAATCGGGAGCTCCTACGAGCAGTACTTC
many TRBJ1-2 TRBV12-3/TRBV12-4 - CASSPEGPWGYGYTF TGTGCCAGCAGCCCCGAAGGGCCATGGGGCTATGGCTACACCTTC
- TRBJ2-1 TRBV5-1 - CVSSLGGEQFF TGCGTCAGCAGCTTGGGGGGTGAGCAGTTCTTC
many TRBJ2-5 TRBV12-3/TRBV12-4 - CASSPRTGWGETQYF TGTGCCAGCAGTCCGCGGACTGGGTGGGGCGAGACCCAGTACTTC
many TRBJ2-1 TRBV9 - CASSSLDAHEQFF TGTGCCAGCAGCTCCCTAGATGCACATGAGCAGTTCTTC
many TRBJ2-3 TRBV20-1 TRBD1 CSASSGTGTDTQYF TGCAGTGCCTCATCCGGGACAGGGACAGATACGCAGTATTTT
many TRBJ2-4 TRBV12-3/TRBV12-4 TRBD2 CASSLAPGGADIQYF TGTGCCAGCAGTTTAGCCCCCGGGGGGGCGGACATTCAGTACTTC
many TRBJ2-7 TRBV20-1 - CSAPEFGGDTYEQYF TGCAGTGCCCCTGAATTTGGCGGGGATACCTACGAGCAGTACTTC
many TRBJ1-2 TRBV7-9 - CASSLDGYGYTF TGCGCCAGCAGCTTGGACGGCTATGGCTACACCTTC
- TRBJ2-6 TRBV11-3 TRBD1 CASSSGQISGANVLTF TGTGCCAGCAGCTCGGGACAGATCTCTGGGGCCAACGTCCTGACTTTC
few TRBJ2-5 TRBV5-6 TRBD1 CASRYTGDQETQYF TGTGCCAGCAGATATACAGGGGACCAAGAGACCCAGTACTTC